This T cell receptor (beta chain) was identified in a study of T cell changes during pregnancy in multiple sclerosis. The J segment lost 0 bases and the V segment lost 5 bases, leaving 4 bases of the junction unmatched. This CDR3 has 15 residues. Looked up from germline, CDR1 is SGHTA and CDR2 is FQGNSA. Clones were sequenced by immunoSEQ multiplex PCR, and TCRdb holds only the in-frame ones, with some missing. Of 55,000 to 65,000 clones listed, around 95% are singletons. The receptor comes from a female donor with multiple sclerosis, enrolled in a pregnancy study. The chain recombines TRBV7-2 with TRBJ2-3; 8 bases are a match to TRBD2. The sequenced sample was CD4+ T cells from peripheral blood mononuclear cells, obtained before pregnancy. The CDR3 DNA reads TGTGCCAGCAGCCGGTCTAGCGGGAGCACAGATACGCAGTATTTT. Amino acid sequence: CASSRSSGSTDTQYF. Supplemented by reference TRBV7-2 and TRBJ2-3, the full variable domain reads GAGVSQSPSNKVTEKGKDVELRCDPISGHTALYWYRQSLGQGLEFLIYFQGNSAPDKSGLPSDRFSAERTGGSVSTLTIQRTQQEDSAVYLCASSRSSGSTDTQYFGPGTRLTVL.